This T cell receptor (beta chain) was identified during a study of cytomegalovirus exposure and HLA in healthy donors. Notes on this clone: Its antigen remains unidentified.

Vbeta (60) and Jbeta (13) primers were used in the PCR. Here immunoSEQ multiplex PCR was the method, and the copy in TCRdb shows in-frame clones only, minus some. The repertoire holds 130,000 to 150,000 clones, with roughly 80% as singletons. Overall study findings and caveats: TRBV6-2, TRBV6-3 and other indistinguishable V segments were excluded. Among the sequence variants, a highly shared cluster was likely an artifact of sequencing.

The germline gives CDR1 MNHEY, CDR2 SVGAGI. The CDR3 contains 15 residues. Trimming removed 1 base at V and 8 bases at J, with 17 bases between. The rearrangement uses TRBV6-5 and TRBJ1-2; D not resolved. This clonotype originated in a woman aged 35 to 49 in good health and CMV-seropositive. Sequenced material: PBMCs. CDR3: CASSYLGGESGGYTF. The DNA of the CDR3 is TGTGCCAGCAGTTACTTAGGCGGGGAGTCTGGAGGCTACACCTTC.